This paragraph reports one TCR beta chain. Clones were sequenced by immunoSEQ multiplex PCR, and TCRdb holds only the in-frame ones, with some missing. The sample holds under 85,000 clones, roughly 93% seen once. This sample was taken from a study of technical replicates of blood from a handful of donors. Germline CDR1 and CDR2: DFQATT and SNEGSKA (reference sequence). The ends were cut back, 3 bases at V and 5 bases at J, with 8 bases in the middle. This CDR3 is built from 11 residues. The sample consisted of T cells isolated from PBMCs. This chain links TRBV20-1 with TRBJ2-7; the D is unclear. The clonotype comes from a human donor in good health. The CDR3 nucleotides read TGCAGTGCTAGTAACGGTAACGAGCAGTACTTC. It yields the protein CSASNGNEQYF.